This T cell receptor beta chain came from a study of beta chain features in type 1 diabetes. Study conclusions and caveats: Individuals with type 1 diabetes displayed fewer insertions and more deletions at VDJ junctions. cDNA sequencing could over-represent cells with high TCR expression.

Reverse transcribing all isolated RNA meant expressed TCRB transcripts were sequenced. It was found that naive, central memory and regulatory T cell samples averaged about 3.4 million reads. The method was immunoSEQ multiplex PCR; TCRdb's version includes in-frame clones alone and lacks a portion of them. The table lists some 230,000 clones, more than 9% of them singletons. In its sample, this clone was seen a few times. The antigen is not known. The CDR3 contains 13 residues. J lost 2 bases, V lost 7 bases, and 5 bases had no gene match. Germline V CDR1 and CDR2: GTSNPN, SVGIG (reference sequence). The specimen sequenced was naive CD4+ T cells from blood. This chain connects TRBV30 to TRBJ1-3, with TRBD1 matching 7 bases. The sequence derives from a woman aged 18-29 years in good health. The CDR3 spells CAFPGTAGNTIYF. Here the CDR3 DNA reads TGTGCCTTCCCCGGGACAGCTGGAAACACCATATATTTT.